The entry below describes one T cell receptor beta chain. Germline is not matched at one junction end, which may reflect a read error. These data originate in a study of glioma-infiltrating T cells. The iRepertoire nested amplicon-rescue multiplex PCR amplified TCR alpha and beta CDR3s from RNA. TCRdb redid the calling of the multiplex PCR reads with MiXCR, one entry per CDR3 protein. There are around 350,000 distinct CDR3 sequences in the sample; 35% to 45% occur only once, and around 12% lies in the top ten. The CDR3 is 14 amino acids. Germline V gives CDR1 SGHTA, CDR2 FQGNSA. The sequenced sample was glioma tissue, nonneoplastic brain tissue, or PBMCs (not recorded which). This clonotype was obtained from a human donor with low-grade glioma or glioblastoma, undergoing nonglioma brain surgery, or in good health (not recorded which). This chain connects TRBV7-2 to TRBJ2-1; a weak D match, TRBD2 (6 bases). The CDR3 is CASSRTWGGDEQLF. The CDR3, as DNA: TGTGCCAGCTCCCGGACGTGGGGCGGGGATGAGCAGCTCTTC.